One sample yielded the 19 T cell receptor beta chains listed below, sequenced in a study of monozygotic twins with inflammatory bowel disease. TCRdb reprocessed the 5' RACE reads and keeps a single row for each CDR3 protein, giving no DNA. The sample features about 150,000 distinct CDR3 sequences, with 1% to 1.5% in its top ten. Material: blood. Source of these receptors: a human donor with ulcerative colitis or Crohn's disease, or a healthy co-twin of an affected twin (not recorded which).

The rearrangement uses TRBV20-1 and TRBJ2-3. Germline-derived CDR1 and CDR2 are DFQATT and SNEGSKA (reference sequence). This CDR3 has 12 residues. The chain's CDR3 is CSALTNTDTQYF.

The chain couples TRBV5-4 to TRBJ1-2. Germline V lookup: CDR1 SGHNT, CDR2 YYREEE (reference sequence). This CDR3 is built from 12 residues. The CDR3 is CASSYNQVVGTF.

The chain couples TRBV27 to TRBJ2-3; the D call of TRBD1 rests on TCRdb alone, since no DNA is present to check it. This CDR3 has 15 residues. CDR1 and CDR2 from the germline V gene are MNHEY and SMNVEV (reference sequence). CDR3 region: CASSAWGYRADTQYF.

V and J are TRBV7-6 and TRBJ2-6; TCRdb outputs TRBD1, but without DNA this stays unchecked. CDR1 and CDR2 from the germline V gene are SGHVS and FNYEAQ. The CDR3 contains 19 residues. CDR3 sequence: CASSLVPTGTGAGANVLTF.

The rearrangement joins TRBV7-9 to TRBJ2-3; the D gene TCRdb calls, TRBD2, cannot be checked with no DNA. The CDR3 extends over 15 amino acids. CDR1 is SEHNR and CDR2 is FQNEAQ in the germline V gene (reference sequence). This chain's CDR3 is CASSSRRGTADTQYF.

V usage is TRBV7-2 and J usage is TRBJ2-7; the TRBD1 assignment by TCRdb is unverifiable without DNA. Germline lookup yields CDR1 SGHTA and CDR2 FQGNSA. The CDR3 contains 16 residues. CDR3 sequence reads: CASSLVGTPASYEQYF.

The V call is TRBV30, the J call TRBJ1-2. CDR1 is GTSNPN, CDR2 SVGIG, per germline (reference sequence). The CDR3 runs 15 residues. The chain's CDR3 is CAWSVPHSIIYGYTF.

The genes are TRBV7-8 and TRBJ1-2. The CDR3 loop spans 18 amino acids. The germline V gene has CDR1 SGHVS and CDR2 FQNEAQ. CDR3: CASSWVAERITSNYGYTF.

V is TRBV12-3 or TRBV12-4 and J is TRBJ2-1; lacking DNA, the TRBD2 call made by TCRdb goes unchecked. This CDR3 region has 13 residues. The CDR3 reads CASSPLRESEQFF.

V gene TRBV7-2 combines with J gene TRBJ2-3. The CDR3 length is 15 residues. The germline gives CDR1 SGHTA, CDR2 FQGNSA. CDR3 sequence: CASSPSGSDTDTQYF.

This chain links TRBV5-1 with TRBJ2-1; TCRdb outputs TRBD1, but without DNA this stays unchecked. Germline V gene lookup returns CDR1 SGHRS and CDR2 YFSETQ. The CDR3 runs 14 residues. CDR3: CASSLSKGIDEQFF. The full variable domain, completed using reference TRBV5-1 and TRBJ2-1, is KAGVTQTPRYLIKTRGQQVTLSCSPISGHRSVSWYQQTPGQGLQFLFEYFSETQRNKGNFPGRFSGRQFSNSRSEMNVSTLELGDSALYLCASSLSKGIDEQFFGPGTRLTVL.

The chain couples TRBV20-1 to TRBJ2-7; the TCRdb D gene call, TRBD1, has no DNA to confirm it. The CDR3 is made up of 12 amino acids. Germline lookup yields CDR1 DFQATT and CDR2 SNEGSKA (reference sequence). The CDR3 sequence is CSARGGTFEQYF.

The chain couples TRBV29-1 to TRBJ2-3; TCRdb's assignment of TRBD2 cannot be checked, as there is no DNA. The CDR3 is 14 residues long. The germline V gene encodes CDR1 SQVTM and CDR2 ANQGSEA. Here the CDR3 reads CSARGRENTDTQYF.

The V call is TRBV9, the J call TRBJ2-7; TCRdb names TRBD1, which stays unverified in the absence of DNA. CDR1 and CDR2 from the germline V gene are SGDLS and YYNGEE. The CDR3 loop spans 15 amino acids. The CDR3 protein is CASSEGTGYSYEQYF.

The rearrangement links TRBV7-3 to TRBJ2-7; TCRdb indicates TRBD2, and absent DNA this call remains unverified. Germline V gene data show CDR1 as SGHTA and CDR2 as FQGTGA. CDR3 size: 15 residues. CDR3: CASSLLAGGKYEQYF.

The gene calls are TRBV20-1 and TRBJ1-1. The CDR3 covers 13 residues. Germline CDR1 DFQATT, CDR2 SNEGSKA (reference sequence). The chain's CDR3 is CSARGRGGTEAFF.

This chain's CDR3 is CASSYSGWSYEQYF. The chain combines TRBV5-6 with TRBJ2-7; there is no DNA to check the TCRdb D call of TRBD2. The CDR3 sequence is 14 residues long. CDR1 and CDR2 from the germline V gene are SGHDT and YYEEEE.

V is TRBV5-6 and J is TRBJ2-2; TCRdb outputs TRBD2, but without DNA this stays unchecked. The germline CDR1 and CDR2 sequences are SGHDT and YYEEEE. This CDR3 is built from 17 residues. The CDR3 reads CASSLPGLAGVGGELFF.

The rearrangement uses TRBV7-9 and TRBJ2-7. The CDR3 consists of 16 residues. Per the germline V gene, CDR1 is SEHNR and CDR2 is FQNEAQ (reference sequence). CDR3 loop: CASSLVRFGSAYEQYF.